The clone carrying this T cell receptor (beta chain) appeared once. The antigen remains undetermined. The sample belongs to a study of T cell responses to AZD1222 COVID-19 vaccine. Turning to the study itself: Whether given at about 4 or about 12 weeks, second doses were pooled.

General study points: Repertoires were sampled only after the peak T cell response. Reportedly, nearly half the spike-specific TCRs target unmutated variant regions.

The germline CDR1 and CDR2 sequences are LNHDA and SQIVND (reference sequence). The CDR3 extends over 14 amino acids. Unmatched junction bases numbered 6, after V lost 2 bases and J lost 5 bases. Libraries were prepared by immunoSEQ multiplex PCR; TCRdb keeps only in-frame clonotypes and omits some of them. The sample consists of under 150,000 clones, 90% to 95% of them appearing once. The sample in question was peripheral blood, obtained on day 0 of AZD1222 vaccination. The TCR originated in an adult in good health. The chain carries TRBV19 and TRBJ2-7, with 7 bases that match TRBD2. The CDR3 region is CASSIYSGQNEQYF. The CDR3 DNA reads TGTGCCAGTAGTATATATAGCGGGCAGAACGAGCAGTACTTC.